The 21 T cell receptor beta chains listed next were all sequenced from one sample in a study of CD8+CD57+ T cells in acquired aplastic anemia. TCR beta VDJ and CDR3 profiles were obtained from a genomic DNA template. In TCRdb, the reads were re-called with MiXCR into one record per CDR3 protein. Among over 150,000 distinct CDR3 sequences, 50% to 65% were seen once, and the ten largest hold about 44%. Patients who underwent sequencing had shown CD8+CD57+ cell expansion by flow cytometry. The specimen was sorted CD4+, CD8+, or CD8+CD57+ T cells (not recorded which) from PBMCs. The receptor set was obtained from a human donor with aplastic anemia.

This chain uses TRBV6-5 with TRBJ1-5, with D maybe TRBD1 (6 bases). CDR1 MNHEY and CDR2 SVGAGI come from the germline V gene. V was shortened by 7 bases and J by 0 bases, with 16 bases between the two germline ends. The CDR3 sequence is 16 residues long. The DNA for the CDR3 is TGTGCCAGCAAGAGGGGGGCCGCTTATAGCAATCAGCCCCAGCATTTT. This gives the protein CASKRGAAYSNQPQHF.

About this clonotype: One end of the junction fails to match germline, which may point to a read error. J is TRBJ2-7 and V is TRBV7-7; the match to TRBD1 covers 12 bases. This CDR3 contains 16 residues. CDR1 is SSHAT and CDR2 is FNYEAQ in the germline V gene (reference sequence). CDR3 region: CASSPLRDRGHYEQYF. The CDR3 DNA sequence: TGTGCTAGCAGCCCTCTCCGGGACAGGGGGCACTACGAGCAGTACTTC.

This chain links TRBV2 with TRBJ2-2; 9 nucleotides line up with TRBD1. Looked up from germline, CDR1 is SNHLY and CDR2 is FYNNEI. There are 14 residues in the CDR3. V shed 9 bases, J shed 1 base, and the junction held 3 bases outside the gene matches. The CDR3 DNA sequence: TGTGCCAGAACGACAGGGGGGAACACCGGGGAGCTGTTTTTT. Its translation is CARTTGGNTGELFF. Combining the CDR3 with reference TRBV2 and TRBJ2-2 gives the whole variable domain EPEVTQTPSHQVTQMGQEVILRCVPISNHLYFYWYRQILGQKVEFLVSFYNNEISEKSEIFDDQFSVERPDGSNFTLKIRSTKLEDSAMYFCARTTGGNTGELFFGEGSRLTVL.

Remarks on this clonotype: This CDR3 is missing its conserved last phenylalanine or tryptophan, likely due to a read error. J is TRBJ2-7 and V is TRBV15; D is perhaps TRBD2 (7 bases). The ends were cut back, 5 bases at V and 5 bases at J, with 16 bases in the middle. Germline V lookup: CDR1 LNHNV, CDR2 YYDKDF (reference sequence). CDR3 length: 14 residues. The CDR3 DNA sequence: TGTGCCACCAGCCTGACGGGGGGCAGGGACGAGCAGTACTCC. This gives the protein CATSLTGGRDEQYS.

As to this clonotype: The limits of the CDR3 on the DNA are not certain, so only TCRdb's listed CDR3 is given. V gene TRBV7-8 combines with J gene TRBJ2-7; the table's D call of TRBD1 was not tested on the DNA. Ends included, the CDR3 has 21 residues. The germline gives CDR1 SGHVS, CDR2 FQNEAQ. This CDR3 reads CARQLFTSVPPLHDRWYEQYF.

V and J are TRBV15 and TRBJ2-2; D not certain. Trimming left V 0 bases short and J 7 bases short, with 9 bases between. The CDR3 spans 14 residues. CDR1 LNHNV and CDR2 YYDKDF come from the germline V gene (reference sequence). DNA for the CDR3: TGTGCCACCAGCAGAGATCGCGTTGGCGGGGAGCTGTTTTTT. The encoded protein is CATSRDRVGGELFF.

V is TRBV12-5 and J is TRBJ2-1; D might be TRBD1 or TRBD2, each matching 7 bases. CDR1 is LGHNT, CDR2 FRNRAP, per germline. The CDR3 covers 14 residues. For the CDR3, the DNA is TGTGCCAGCAGTCCCGGGGGGCCAGGGGGTGAGCAGTTCTTC. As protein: CASSPGGPGGEQFF.

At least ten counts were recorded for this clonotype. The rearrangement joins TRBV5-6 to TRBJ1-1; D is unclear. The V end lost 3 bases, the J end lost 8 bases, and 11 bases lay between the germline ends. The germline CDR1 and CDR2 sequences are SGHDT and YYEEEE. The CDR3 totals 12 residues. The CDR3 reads CASSSGNLEAFF. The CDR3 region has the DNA TGTGCCAGCAGCTCCGGGAACCTAGAAGCTTTCTTT.

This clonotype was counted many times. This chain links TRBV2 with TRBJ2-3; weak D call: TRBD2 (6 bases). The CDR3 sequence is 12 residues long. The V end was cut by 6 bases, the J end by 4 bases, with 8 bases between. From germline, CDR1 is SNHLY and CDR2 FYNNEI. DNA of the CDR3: TGTGCCAGCAGACGCGGGGCAGATACGCAGTATTTT. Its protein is CASRRGADTQYF.

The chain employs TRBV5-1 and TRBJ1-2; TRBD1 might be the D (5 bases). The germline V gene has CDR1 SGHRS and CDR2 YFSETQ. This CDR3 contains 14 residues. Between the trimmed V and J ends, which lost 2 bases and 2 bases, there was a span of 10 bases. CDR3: CASSFRTPNYGYTF. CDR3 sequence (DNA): TGCGCCAGCAGCTTCCGGACACCCAACTATGGCTACACCTTC.

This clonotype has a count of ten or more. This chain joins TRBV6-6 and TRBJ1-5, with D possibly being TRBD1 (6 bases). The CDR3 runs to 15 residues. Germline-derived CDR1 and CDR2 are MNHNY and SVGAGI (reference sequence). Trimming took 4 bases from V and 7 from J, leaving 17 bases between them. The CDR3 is CASSLVQGWEQPQHF. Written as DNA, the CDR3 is TGTGCCAGCAGTTTGGTCCAGGGGTGGGAGCAGCCCCAGCATTTT.

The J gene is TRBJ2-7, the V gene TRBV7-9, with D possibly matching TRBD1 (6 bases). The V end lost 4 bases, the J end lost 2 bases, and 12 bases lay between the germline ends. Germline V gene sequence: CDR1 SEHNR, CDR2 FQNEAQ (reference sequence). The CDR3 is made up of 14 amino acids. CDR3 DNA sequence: TGTGCCAGCAGCTACAACAGGGTCCCCTACGAGCAGTACTTC. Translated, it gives CASSYNRVPYEQYF.

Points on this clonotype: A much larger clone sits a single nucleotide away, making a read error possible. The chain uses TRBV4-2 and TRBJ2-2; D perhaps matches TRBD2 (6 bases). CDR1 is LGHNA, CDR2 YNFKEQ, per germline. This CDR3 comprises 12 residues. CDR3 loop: CASSQEVGGLFF. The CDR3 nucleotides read TGTGCCAGCAGCCAAGAAGTCGGGGGGCTGTTTTTT.

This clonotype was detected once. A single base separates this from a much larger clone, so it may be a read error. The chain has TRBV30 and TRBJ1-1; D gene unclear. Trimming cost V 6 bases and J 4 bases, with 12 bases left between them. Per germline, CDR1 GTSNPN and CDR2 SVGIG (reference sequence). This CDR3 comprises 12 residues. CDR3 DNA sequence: TGTGCCTGCTTACCTGGGTTCACTGAAGCTTTCTTT. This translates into CACLPGFTEAFF.

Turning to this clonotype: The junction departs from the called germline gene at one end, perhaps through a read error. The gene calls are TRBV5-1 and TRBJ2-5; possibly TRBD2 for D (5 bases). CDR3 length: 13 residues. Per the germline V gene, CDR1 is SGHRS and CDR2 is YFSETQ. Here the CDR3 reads CASSGVTEETQYF. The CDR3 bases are TGTGCCAGCAGCGGTGTCACCGAAGAGACCCAGTACTTC.

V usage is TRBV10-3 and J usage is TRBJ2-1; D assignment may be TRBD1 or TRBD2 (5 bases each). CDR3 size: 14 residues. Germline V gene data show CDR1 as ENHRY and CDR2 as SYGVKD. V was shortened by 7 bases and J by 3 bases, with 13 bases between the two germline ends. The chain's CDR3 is CAIKRDPSYNEQFF. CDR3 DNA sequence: TGTGCCATCAAGAGGGACCCAAGCTACAATGAGCAGTTCTTC.

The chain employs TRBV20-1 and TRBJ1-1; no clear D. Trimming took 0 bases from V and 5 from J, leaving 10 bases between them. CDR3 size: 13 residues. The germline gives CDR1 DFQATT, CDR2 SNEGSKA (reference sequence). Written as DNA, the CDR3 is TGCAGTGCTAGAGATCTGTTTGGGACTGAAGCTTTCTTT. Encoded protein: CSARDLFGTEAFF.

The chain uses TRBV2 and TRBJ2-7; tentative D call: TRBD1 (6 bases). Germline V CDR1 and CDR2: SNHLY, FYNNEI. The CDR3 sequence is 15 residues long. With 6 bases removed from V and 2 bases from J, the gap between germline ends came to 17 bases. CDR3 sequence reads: CASSSKDSGAYEQYF. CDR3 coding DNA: TGTGCCAGCAGCTCTAAGGACAGTGGGGCCTACGAGCAGTACTTC.

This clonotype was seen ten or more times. CDR3 in DNA: TGCGCCAGCAGCTTGGCGGGCCCAATGAACACTGAAGCTTTCTTT. Protein sequence: CASSLAGPMNTEAFF. The chain combines TRBV5-1 with TRBJ1-1; D call uncertain. This CDR3 is built from 15 residues. V was pared by 0 bases and J by 0 bases, with 9 bases between. The V gene's germline CDR1 is SGHRS and CDR2 YFSETQ.

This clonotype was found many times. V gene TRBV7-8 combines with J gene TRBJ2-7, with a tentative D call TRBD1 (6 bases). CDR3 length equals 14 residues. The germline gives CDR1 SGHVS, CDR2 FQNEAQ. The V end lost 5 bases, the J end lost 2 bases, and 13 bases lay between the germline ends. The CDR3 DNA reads TGTGCCAGCAGCCAAGGACAGACACCCTACGAGCAGTACTTC. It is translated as CASSQGQTPYEQYF.

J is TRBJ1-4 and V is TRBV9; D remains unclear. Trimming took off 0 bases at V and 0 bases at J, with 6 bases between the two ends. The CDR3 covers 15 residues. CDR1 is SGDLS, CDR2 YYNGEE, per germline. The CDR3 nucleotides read TGTGCCAGCAGCGTAGCAGGAACAACTAATGAAAAACTGTTTTTT. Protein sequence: CASSVAGTTNEKLFF.